Shown below are 12 T cell receptor beta chains from a single sample sequenced in a study of early T cells in non-severe SARS-CoV-2 infection. TCRdb reanalysed the 5' RACE reads using MiXCR and keeps one entry per CDR3 protein. This table has 55,000 to 85,000 distinct CDR3 sequences, about 9% appearing once. The sample here was whole blood, taken at baseline. The receptors shown here come from an adult who was a healthcare worker with PCR-confirmed SARS-CoV-2 infection or an uninfected control (not recorded which).

V gene TRBV6-6 combines with J gene TRBJ1-4; D perhaps matches TRBD1 (6 bases). The CDR3 has 14 residues. CDR1 MNHNY and CDR2 SVGAGI come from the germline V gene (reference sequence). Trimming left V 8 bases short and J 3 bases short, with 13 bases between. CDR3 amino acids: CASVRGASNEKLFF. DNA of the CDR3: TGTGCCAGCGTCCGGGGGGCGTCTAATGAAAAACTGTTTTTT.

This clonotype was detected ten times or more. V is TRBV7-2 and J is TRBJ2-7; 14 positions match TRBD2. The CDR3 loop spans 16 amino acids. In germline, CDR1 is SGHTA, CDR2 FQGNSA. V lost 5 bases, J lost 2 bases, and 5 bases stayed unmatched. The CDR3 DNA follows: TGTGCCAGCAGCAAACGACTAGCGGGAGGGCCCTACGAGCAGTACTTC. It encodes CASSKRLAGGPYEQYF.

This clonotype showed up just a few times. This rearrangement joins TRBV28 to TRBJ2-1; TRBD1 agrees at 11 bases. This CDR3 comprises 14 residues. The V and J ends lost 6 bases and 8 bases, in that order; junction bases with no gene match: 6. From germline, CDR1 is MDHEN and CDR2 SYDVKM. The CDR3 here is CASSSGTGGHEQFF. CDR3 nucleotides: TGTGCCAGCAGCTCCGGGACAGGGGGTCATGAGCAGTTCTTC.

This clonotype has a count of ten or more. DNA for the CDR3: TGTGCCAGCAGCCCCCGACCCGTGCCTCCCCACGAGCAGTACTTC. Translation gives CASSPRPVPPHEQYF. This chain links TRBV3-1 with TRBJ2-7; D is undetermined. Germline V gene data show CDR1 as LGHDT and CDR2 as YNNKEL (reference sequence). V lost 4 bases to trimming and J lost 5 bases, with 18 bases between them. The CDR3 covers 15 residues.

At least ten counts were recorded for this clonotype. V is TRBV5-1 and J is TRBJ2-3; perhaps TRBD2 as D (6 bases). Trimming took 7 bases from V and 3 from J, leaving 15 bases between them. This CDR3 region has 14 residues. Germline loops: CDR1 SGHRS, CDR2 YFSETQ. CDR3 bases: TGCGCCAGCTCAGAGGGCGGGACTACAGATACGCAGTATTTT. Translating it yields CASSEGGTTDTQYF.

This clonotype has a count of ten or more. The chain joins TRBV9 to TRBJ1-2; no clear D gene. V lost 4 bases and J lost 0, with 13 bases in between. This CDR3 comprises 15 residues. Germline values: CDR1 SGDLS, CDR2 YYNGEE. The CDR3, as DNA: TGTGCCAGCAGCCGCGAAGGGTCAGCTAACTATGGCTACACCTTC. It specifies CASSREGSANYGYTF.

There are many counts of this clonotype. The chain employs TRBV7-9 and TRBJ2-1; TRBD2 agrees at 7 bases. CDR1 and CDR2 from the germline V gene are SEHNR and FQNEAQ (reference sequence). The V segment lost 5 bases and the J segment 5 bases; nucleotides outside the gene matches: 9. The CDR3 runs 15 residues. The CDR3 loop is CASSPAGRGHNEQFF. The CDR3 coding sequence is TGTGCCAGCAGCCCAGCGGGGAGGGGTCACAATGAGCAGTTCTTC.

The chain recombines TRBV6-5 with TRBJ2-1, with D possibly TRBD2 on 5 matching bases. CDR1 MNHEY and CDR2 SVGAGI come from the germline V gene. The CDR3 is made up of 14 amino acids. V lost 8 bases and J lost 4, with 15 bases in between. The CDR3 DNA reads as TGTGCCAGCCGGGGAATGGGCGGTTACAATGAGCAGTTCTTC. It codes for CASRGMGGYNEQFF.

This clonotype was seen ten or more times. V gene TRBV27 combines with J gene TRBJ1-1; weak D call: TRBD1 (5 bases). The germline CDR1 and CDR2 sequences are MNHEY and SMNVEV (reference sequence). Trimming took off 7 bases at V and 3 bases at J, with 15 bases between the two ends. The CDR3 length is 14 residues. CDR3 loop: CASTSSWGYTEAFF. The CDR3 nucleotides read TGTGCCAGCACAAGTTCGTGGGGCTACACTGAAGCTTTCTTT.

This clonotype was seen at least ten times. The V and J genes are TRBV12-3 or TRBV12-4 and TRBJ2-2, with D perhaps TRBD2 (6 bases). This CDR3 region has 14 residues. The V gene lost 4 bases and the J gene lost 1 base, with 7 bases spanning the gap. CDR3 sequence: CASSSAGNTGELFF. CDR3 sequence (DNA): TGTGCCAGCAGTTCAGCGGGGAACACCGGGGAGCTGTTTTTT.

A few counts support this clonotype. J is TRBJ2-4 and V is TRBV28; TRBD1 agrees at 7 bases. The germline CDR1 and CDR2 sequences are MDHEN and SYDVKM. The CDR3 sequence is 16 residues long. Unmatched junction bases numbered 8, after V lost 6 bases and J lost 0 bases. Here the CDR3 DNA reads TGTGCCAGCAGCTCTGGGGACAGCTCAGCCAAAAACATTCAGTACTTC. It encodes CASSSGDSSAKNIQYF.

This clonotype was found a few times. V and J are TRBV20-1 and TRBJ2-7, with D maybe TRBD2 (6 bases). Germline V CDR1 and CDR2: DFQATT, SNEGSKA (reference sequence). The V end was cut by 3 bases, the J end by 2 bases, with 14 bases between. The CDR3 contains 14 residues. The CDR3 DNA sequence: TGCAGTGCTAGCCAGGGACTTGCTACCTACGAGCAGTACTTC. Its protein is CSASQGLATYEQYF.